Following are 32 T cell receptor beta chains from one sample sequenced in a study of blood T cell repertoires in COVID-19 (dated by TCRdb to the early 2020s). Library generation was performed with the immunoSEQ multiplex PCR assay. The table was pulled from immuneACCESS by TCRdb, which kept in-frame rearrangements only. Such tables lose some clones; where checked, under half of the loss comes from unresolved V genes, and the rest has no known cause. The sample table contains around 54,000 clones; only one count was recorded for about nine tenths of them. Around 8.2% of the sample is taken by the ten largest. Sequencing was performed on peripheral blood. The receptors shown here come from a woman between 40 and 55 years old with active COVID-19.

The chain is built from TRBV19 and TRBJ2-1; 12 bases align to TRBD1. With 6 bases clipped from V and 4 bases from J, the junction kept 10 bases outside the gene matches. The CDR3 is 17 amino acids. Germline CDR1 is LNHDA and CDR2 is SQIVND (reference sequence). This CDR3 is CASSNPRDRGLYNEQFF. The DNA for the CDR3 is TGTGCCAGTAGCAACCCCCGGGACAGGGGGCTTTACAATGAGCAGTTCTTC.

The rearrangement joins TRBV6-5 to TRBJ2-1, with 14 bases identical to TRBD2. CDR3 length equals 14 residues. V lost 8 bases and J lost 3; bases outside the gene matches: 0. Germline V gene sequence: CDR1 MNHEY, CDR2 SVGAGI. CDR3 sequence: CASGLAGGYNEQFF. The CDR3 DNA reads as TGTGCCAGCGGACTAGCGGGGGGCTACAATGAGCAGTTCTTC.

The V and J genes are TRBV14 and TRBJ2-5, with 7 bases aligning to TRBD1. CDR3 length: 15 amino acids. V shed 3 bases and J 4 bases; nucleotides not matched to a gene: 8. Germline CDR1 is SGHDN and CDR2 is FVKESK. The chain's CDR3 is CASSHLTGVGETQYF. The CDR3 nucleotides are TGTGCCAGCAGCCACCTTACAGGGGTAGGAGAGACCCAGTACTTC.

The CDR3 spells CASSHATGISGNTIYF. Here the CDR3 DNA reads TGTGCCAGCAGCCACGCGACAGGAATCTCTGGAAACACCATATATTTT. The rearrangement links TRBV3-1 (or the pseudogene TRBV3-2) to TRBJ1-3; tentative D call: TRBD1 (6 bases). The germline gives CDR1 LGHDT, CDR2 YNNKEL (reference sequence). This CDR3 is built from 16 residues. V dropped 3 bases and J dropped 0 bases, with 12 bases sitting between them.

This CDR3 is CASSLVGTEQETQYF. In nucleotides, the CDR3 is TGTGCCAGCAGCTTAGTCGGGACAGAGCAAGAGACCCAGTACTTC. The genes are TRBV7-6 and TRBJ2-5; TRBD1 agrees at 7 bases. The CDR3 totals 15 residues. The germline CDR1 and CDR2 sequences are SGHVS and FNYEAQ. With 1 base clipped from V and 2 bases from J, the junction kept 4 bases outside the gene matches.

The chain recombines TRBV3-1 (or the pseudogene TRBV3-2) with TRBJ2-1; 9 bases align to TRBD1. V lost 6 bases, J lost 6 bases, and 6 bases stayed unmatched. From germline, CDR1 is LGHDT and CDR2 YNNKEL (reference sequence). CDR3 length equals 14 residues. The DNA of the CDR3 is TGTGCCAGCAGTCCGACAGGGGGGGGCAATGAGCAGTTCTTC. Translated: CASSPTGGGNEQFF.

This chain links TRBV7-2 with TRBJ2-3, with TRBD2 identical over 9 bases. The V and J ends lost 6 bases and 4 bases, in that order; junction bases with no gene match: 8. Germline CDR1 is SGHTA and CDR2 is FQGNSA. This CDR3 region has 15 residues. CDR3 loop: CASRPSGGRPDTQYF. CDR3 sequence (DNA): TGTGCCAGCAGACCCAGCGGGGGGAGGCCAGATACGCAGTATTTT.

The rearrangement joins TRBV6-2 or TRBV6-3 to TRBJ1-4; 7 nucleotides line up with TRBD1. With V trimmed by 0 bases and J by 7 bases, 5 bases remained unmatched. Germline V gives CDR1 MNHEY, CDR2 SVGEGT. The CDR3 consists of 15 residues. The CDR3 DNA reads TGTGCCAGCAGTTACTCGGGGGGACAGACTGAAAAACTGTTTTTT. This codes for CASSYSGGQTEKLFF.

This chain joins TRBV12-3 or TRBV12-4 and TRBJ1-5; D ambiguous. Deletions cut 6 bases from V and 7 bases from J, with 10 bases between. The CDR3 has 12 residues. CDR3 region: CASSTGNQPQHF. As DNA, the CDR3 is TGTGCCAGCAGCACCGGGAACCAGCCCCAGCATTTT.

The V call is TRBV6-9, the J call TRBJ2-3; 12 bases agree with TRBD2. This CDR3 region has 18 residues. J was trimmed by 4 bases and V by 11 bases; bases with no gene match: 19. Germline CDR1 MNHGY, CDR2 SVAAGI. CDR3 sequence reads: CAGRGVRLAGATADTQYF. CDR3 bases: TGTGCCGGTCGCGGAGTGAGACTAGCGGGGGCTACTGCAGATACGCAGTATTTT.

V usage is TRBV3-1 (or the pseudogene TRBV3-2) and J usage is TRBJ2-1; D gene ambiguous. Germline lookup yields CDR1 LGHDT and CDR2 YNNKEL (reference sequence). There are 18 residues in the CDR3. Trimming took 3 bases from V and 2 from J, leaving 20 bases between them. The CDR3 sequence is CASSHSQLQLFPYNEQFF. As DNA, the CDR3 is TGTGCCAGCAGCCATTCACAGCTACAGCTCTTCCCCTACAATGAGCAGTTCTTC.

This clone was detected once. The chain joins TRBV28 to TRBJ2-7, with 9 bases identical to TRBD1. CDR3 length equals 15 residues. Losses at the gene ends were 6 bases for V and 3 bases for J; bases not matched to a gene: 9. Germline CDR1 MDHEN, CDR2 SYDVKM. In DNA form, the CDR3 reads TGTGCCAGCAGGGGAGGGACAGGGAAAGACTACGAGCAGTACTTC. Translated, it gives CASRGGTGKDYEQYF.

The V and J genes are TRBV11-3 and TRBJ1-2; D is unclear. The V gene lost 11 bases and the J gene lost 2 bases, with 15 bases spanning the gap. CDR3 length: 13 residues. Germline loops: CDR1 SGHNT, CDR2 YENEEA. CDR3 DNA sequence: TGTGCCGTCGCCGACACAGTGAACTATGGCTACACCTTC. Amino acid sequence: CAVADTVNYGYTF.

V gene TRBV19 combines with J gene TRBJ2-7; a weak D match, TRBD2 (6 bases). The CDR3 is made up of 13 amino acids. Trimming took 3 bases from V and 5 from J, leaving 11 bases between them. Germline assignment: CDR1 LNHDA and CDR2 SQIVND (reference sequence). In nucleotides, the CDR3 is TGTGCCAGTAGTATGGGGGGATTTCACGAGCAGTACTTC. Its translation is CASSMGGFHEQYF.

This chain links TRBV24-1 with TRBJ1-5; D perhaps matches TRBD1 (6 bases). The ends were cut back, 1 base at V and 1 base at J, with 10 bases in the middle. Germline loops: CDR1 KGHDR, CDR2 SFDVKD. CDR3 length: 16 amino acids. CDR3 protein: CATSDFLGQSNQPQHF. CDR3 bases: TGTGCCACCAGTGATTTTCTAGGACAGAGCAATCAGCCCCAGCATTTT.

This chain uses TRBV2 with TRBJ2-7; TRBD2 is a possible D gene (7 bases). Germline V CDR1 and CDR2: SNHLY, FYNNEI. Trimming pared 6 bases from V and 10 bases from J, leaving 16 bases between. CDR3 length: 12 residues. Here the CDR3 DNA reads TGTGCCAGCAGGACTCCAGGCGGGGGCCAGTACTTC. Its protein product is CASRTPGGGQYF.

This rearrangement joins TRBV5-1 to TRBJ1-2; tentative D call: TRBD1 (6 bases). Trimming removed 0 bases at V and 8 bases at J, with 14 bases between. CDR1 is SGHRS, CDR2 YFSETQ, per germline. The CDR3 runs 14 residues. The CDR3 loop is CASSLAEAGAGYTF. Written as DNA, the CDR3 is TGCGCCAGCAGCTTGGCCGAGGCAGGGGCGGGCTACACCTTC.

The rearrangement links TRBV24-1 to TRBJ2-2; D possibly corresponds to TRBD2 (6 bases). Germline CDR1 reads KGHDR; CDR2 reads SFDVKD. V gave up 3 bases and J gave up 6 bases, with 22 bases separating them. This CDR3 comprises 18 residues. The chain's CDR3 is CATSDRRGNKGGSGELFF. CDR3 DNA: TGTGCCACCAGTGATCGGCGGGGAAACAAGGGAGGTTCCGGGGAGCTGTTTTTT.

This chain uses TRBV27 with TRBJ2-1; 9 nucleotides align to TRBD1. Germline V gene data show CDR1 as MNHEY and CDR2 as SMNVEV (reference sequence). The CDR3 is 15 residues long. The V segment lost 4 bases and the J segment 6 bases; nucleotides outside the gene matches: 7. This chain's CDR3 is CASSYDRGISNEQFF. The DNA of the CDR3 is TGTGCCAGCAGTTATGACAGGGGGATAAGCAATGAGCAGTTCTTC.

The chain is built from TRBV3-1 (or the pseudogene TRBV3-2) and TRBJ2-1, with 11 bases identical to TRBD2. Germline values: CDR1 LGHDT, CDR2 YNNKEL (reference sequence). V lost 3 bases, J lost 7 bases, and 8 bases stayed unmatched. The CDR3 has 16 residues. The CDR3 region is CASSQLAGGLTNEQFF. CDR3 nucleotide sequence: TGTGCCAGCAGCCAGCTAGCGGGGGGCCTAACGAATGAGCAGTTCTTC.

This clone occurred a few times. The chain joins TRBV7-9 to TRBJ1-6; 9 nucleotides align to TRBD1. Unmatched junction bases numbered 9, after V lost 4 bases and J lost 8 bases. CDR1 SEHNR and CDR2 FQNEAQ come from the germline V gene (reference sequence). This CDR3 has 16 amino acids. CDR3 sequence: CASSSTLQGAYSPLHF. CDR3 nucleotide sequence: TGTGCCAGCAGCTCGACCCTACAGGGGGCTTATTCACCCCTCCACTTT.

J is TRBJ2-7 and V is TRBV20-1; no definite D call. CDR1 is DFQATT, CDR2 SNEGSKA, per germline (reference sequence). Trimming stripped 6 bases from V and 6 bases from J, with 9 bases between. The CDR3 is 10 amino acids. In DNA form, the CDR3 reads TGCAGTGCCGCCGACACCGAGCAGTACTTC. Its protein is CSAADTEQYF.

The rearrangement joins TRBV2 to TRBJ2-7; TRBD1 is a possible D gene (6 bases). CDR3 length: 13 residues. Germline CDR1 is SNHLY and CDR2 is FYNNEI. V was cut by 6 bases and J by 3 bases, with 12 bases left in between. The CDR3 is CASSPDRYYEQYF. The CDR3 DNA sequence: TGTGCCAGCAGCCCCGACAGGTACTACGAGCAGTACTTC.

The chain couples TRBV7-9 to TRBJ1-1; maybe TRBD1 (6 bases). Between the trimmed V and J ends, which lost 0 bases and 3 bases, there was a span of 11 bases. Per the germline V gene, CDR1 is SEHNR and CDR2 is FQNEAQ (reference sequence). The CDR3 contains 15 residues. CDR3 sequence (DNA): TGTGCCAGCAGCTTAGCCGGATCAGGGGACACTGAAGCTTTCTTT. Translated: CASSLAGSGDTEAFF.

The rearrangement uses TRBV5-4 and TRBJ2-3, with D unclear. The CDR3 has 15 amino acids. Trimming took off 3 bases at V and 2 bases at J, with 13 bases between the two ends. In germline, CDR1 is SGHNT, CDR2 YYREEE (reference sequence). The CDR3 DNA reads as TGTGCCAGCAGCTCAGCAAAGGAGTCCACAGATACGCAGTATTTT. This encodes CASSSAKESTDTQYF.

The DNA of the CDR3 is TGCGCCAGCAGCTTGATGTCGATCAGCGAGCAGTACTTC. Translation: CASSLMSISEQYF. This chain uses TRBV5-1 with TRBJ2-7; no firm D call. This CDR3 is 13 amino acids long. V was shortened by 1 base and J by 6 bases, with 11 bases between the two germline ends. The germline V gene has CDR1 SGHRS and CDR2 YFSETQ.

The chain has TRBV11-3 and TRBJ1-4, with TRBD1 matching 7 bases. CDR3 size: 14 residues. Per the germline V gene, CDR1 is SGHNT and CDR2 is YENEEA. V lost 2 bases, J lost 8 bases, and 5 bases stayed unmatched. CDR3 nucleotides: TGTGCCAGCAGCTTAACAGGGGCCCCCGAAAAACTGTTTTTT. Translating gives CASSLTGAPEKLFF.

The CDR3 sequence is CASSLGTSGGVRNTGELFF. The CDR3 DNA is TGCGCCAGCAGCTTGGGGACTAGCGGGGGTGTCAGGAACACCGGGGAGCTGTTTTTT. This rearrangement joins TRBV5-1 to TRBJ2-2; 13 positions match TRBD2. Trimming removed 0 bases from V and 1 base from J; junction bases left unmatched: 6. This CDR3 region has 19 residues. Germline values: CDR1 SGHRS, CDR2 YFSETQ. Filled out from reference TRBV5-1 and TRBJ2-2, the complete variable domain reads KAGVTQTPRYLIKTRGQQVTLSCSPISGHRSVSWYQQTPGQGLQFLFEYFSETQRNKGNFPGRFSGRQFSNSRSEMNVSTLELGDSALYLCASSLGTSGGVRNTGELFFGEGSRLTVL.

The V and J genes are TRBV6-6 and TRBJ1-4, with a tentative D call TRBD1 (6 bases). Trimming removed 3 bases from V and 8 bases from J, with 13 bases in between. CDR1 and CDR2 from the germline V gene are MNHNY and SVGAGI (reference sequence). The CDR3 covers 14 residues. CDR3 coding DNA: TGTGCCAGCAGTTATAGGGCAGGGGTAGAAAAACTGTTTTTT. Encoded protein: CASSYRAGVEKLFF.

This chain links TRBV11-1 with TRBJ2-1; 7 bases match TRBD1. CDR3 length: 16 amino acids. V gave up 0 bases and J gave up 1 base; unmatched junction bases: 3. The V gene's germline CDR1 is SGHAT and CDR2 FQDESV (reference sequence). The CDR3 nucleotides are TGTGCCAGCAGCTTAGCAGGGGGCTTGTCCTACAATGAGCAGTTCTTC. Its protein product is CASSLAGGLSYNEQFF. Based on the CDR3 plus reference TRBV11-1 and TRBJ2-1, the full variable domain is EAEVAQSPRYKITEKSQAVAFWCDPISGHATLYWYRQILGQGPELLVQFQDESVVDDSQLPKDRFSAERLKGVDSTLKIQPAELGDSAMYLCASSLAGGLSYNEQFFGPGTRLTVL.

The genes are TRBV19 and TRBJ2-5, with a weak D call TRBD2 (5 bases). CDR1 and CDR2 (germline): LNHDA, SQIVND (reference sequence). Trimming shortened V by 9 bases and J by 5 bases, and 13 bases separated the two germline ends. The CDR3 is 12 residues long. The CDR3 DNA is TGTGCCAGATCGGAGGCCCGGGAGACCCAGTACTTC. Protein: CARSEARETQYF.

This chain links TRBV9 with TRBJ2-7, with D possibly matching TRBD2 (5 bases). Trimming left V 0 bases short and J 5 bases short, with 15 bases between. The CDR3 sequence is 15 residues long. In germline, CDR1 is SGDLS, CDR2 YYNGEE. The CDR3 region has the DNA TGTGCCAGCAGCGTAGGGAGCCCCGGGGTCGACGAGCAGTACTTC. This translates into CASSVGSPGVDEQYF.